A selection of T cell receptor beta chains follows, all from one sample in a study of T cells in Graves' hyperthyroidism and ophthalmopathy. TCRdb reprocessed the multiplex PCR reads via MiXCR and lists one record per CDR3 protein. The profile covers fewer than 650,000 distinct CDR3 sequences, with around 15% appearing a single time and approximately 15% taken by the ten largest. Sequencing input: blood. The receptors derive from a woman aged 40 to 49 with Graves' hyperthyroidism. CDR3s include the opening cysteine and the closing phenylalanine or tryptophan. Fields, in order: clone size, D gene, V gene, J gene, CDR3 DNA, CDR3 protein. The D gene is left open where the match is weak. Clone size appears in some rows only: once, few, many, or a class for an expanded clone.

size: -; D: -; V: TRBV20-1; J: TRBJ2-3; DNA: TGCAGTGCTAGAGATTCCCGGGGGAACACAGATACGCAGTATTTT; CDR3: CSARDSRGNTDTQYF
size: -; D: TRBD2; V: TRBV14; J: TRBJ2-1; DNA: TGTGCCAGCAGCCAAGATCAGTCGGGGCGGGAGGATTACAATGAGCAGTTCTTC; CDR3: CASSQDQSGREDYNEQFF
size: many; D: -; V: TRBV25-1; J: TRBJ2-6; DNA: TGTGCCAGTCGAGGGTCCTCTGGGGCCAACGTCCTGACTTTC; CDR3: CASRGSSGANVLTF
size: many; D: TRBD2; V: TRBV3-1; J: TRBJ2-3; DNA: TGTGCCAGCAGCCAAGCTGGACTAGCGGGAGGGCCAACGATCCACCCAGATACGCAGTATTTT; CDR3: CASSQAGLAGGPTIHPDTQYF
size: many; D: -; V: TRBV27; J: TRBJ2-7; DNA: TGTGCCAGCAGCCCCGCGGTGGGAGAAGGCTACGAGCAGTACTTC; CDR3: CASSPAVGEGYEQYF
size: many; D: -; V: TRBV28; J: TRBJ2-7; DNA: TGTGCCAGCAGGTCGGGTGGCGGGGCGGGATTTTACTACGAGCAGTACTTC; CDR3: CASRSGGGAGFYYEQYF
size: -; D: -; V: TRBV5-1; J: TRBJ2-7; DNA: TGCGCCAGCAGCTGGGCAGGGACTTCCTACGAGCAGTACTTC; CDR3: CASSWAGTSYEQYF
size: few; D: -; V: TRBV6-1; J: TRBJ1-2; DNA: TGTGCCAGCAGTGACAGGGGAAATGGCTACACCTTC; CDR3: CASSDRGNGYTF
size: -; D: TRBD2; V: TRBV6-9; J: TRBJ2-2; DNA: TGTGCCAGCAGTTTACCTTCGCTAGCGGGTGATACCCGGGAGCTGTTTTTT; CDR3: CASSLPSLAGDTRELFF
size: few; D: TRBD2; V: TRBV19; J: TRBJ2-1; DNA: TGTGCCAGTAGTAACTATGGGGGTGCTAGCGGGAGGGCCAGTGAGCAGTTCTTC; CDR3: CASSNYGGASGRASEQFF
size: -; D: TRBD1; V: TRBV30; J: TRBJ2-2; DNA: TGTGCCTGGAGAGGCAGGGGGTCCGGGGAGCTGTTTTTT; CDR3: CAWRGRGSGELFF
size: few; D: -; V: TRBV29-1; J: TRBJ2-2; DNA: TGCAGCGTCACCCTTGAGGGGGAGAACACCGGGGAGCTGTTTTTT; CDR3: CSVTLEGENTGELFF
size: few; D: -; V: TRBV5-5; J: TRBJ2-1; DNA: TGTGCCAGCAGCCAAGAGGAATTAGGAGCGCAGTTCTTC; CDR3: CASSQEELGAQFF
size: many; D: -; V: TRBV30; J: TRBJ1-5; DNA: TGTGCCTGGAGTGTCGGACGGCAAAATCAGCCCCAGCATTTT; CDR3: CAWSVGRQNQPQHF
size: many; D: -; V: TRBV28; J: TRBJ2-7; DNA: TGTGCCAGCAGCGAAAGCATCTACGAGCAGTACTTC; CDR3: CASSESIYEQYF
size: many; D: -; V: TRBV28; J: TRBJ2-7; DNA: TGTGCCAGCAGTCCTTCGACTGGCGAGCAGTACTTC; CDR3: CASSPSTGEQYF
size: -; D: TRBD1; V: TRBV5-1; J: TRBJ2-7; DNA: TGCGCCAGCAGCTCCGGGACAGGGACCCACGAGCAGTACTTC; CDR3: CASSSGTGTHEQYF